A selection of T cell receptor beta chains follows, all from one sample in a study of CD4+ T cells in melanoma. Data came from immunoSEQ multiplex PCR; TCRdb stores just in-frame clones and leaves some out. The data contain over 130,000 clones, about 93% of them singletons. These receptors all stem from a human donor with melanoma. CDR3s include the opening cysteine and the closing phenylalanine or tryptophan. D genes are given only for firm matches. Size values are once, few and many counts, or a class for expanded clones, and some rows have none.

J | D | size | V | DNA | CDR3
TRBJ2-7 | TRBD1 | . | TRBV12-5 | TGTGCTAGTGGTTTGGGGACAGGAGCCTACGAGCAGTACTTC | CASGLGTGAYEQYF
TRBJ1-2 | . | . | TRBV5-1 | TGCGCCAGCAGCTGGACGGTTGATAACTATGGCTACACCTTC | CASSWTVDNYGYTF
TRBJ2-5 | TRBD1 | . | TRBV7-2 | TGTGCCAGCAGCCCCCGGGCCGCAACAGGGGGCGGTGGAGAGACCCAGTACTTC | CASSPRAATGGGGETQYF
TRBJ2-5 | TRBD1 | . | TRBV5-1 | TGCGCCAGCAGCTCCGCCGGGACAGGGATGGAGACCCAGTACTTC | CASSSAGTGMETQYF
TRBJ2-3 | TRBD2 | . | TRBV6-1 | TGTGCCAGCAGTGGGGGACTAGCGGGGGGCTCTGCTAGCACAGATACGCAGTATTTT | CASSGGLAGGSASTDTQYF
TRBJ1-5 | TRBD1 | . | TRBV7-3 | TGTGCCAGCAGCTTAATTGGGCAGACAGGGATCAATCAGCCCCAGCATTTT | CASSLIGQTGINQPQHF
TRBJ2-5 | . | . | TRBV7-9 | TGTGCCAGCAGCCGTGCAGAGGGAGAGACCCAGTACTTC | CASSRAEGETQYF
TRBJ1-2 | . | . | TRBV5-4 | TGTGCCAGCAGCTTGAACAGGGCCAACTATGGCTACACCTTC | CASSLNRANYGYTF
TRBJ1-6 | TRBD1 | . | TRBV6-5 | TGTGCCACGAACAGGGGGGATAATTCACCCCTCCACTTT | CATNRGDNSPLHF
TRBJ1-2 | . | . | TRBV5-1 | TGCGCCAGCAGAGTCTTCATTGAAAACTATGGCTACACCTTC | CASRVFIENYGYTF
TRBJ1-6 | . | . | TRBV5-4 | TGTGCCAGCAGCTTAACCTCGACTCAAGATTCACCCCTCCACTTT | CASSLTSTQDSPLHF
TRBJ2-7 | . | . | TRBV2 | TGTGCCAGCAGAGCCGGGACACCCTACGAGCAGTACTTC | CASRAGTPYEQYF
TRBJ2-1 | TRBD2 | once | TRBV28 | TGTGCCAGCAGTTTAGGCGGGGGGGGCTACAATGAGCAGTTCTTC | CASSLGGGGYNEQFF
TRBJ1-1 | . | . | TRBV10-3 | TGTGCCATCAGTGGAGGGCTGTGGACTGAAGCTTTCTTT | CAISGGLWTEAFF
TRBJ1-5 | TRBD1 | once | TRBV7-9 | TGTGCCAGCAGCTTTTACGGGACAGGTAGCAATCAGCCCCAGCATTTT | CASSFYGTGSNQPQHF
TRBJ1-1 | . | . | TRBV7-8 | TGTGCCAGCAGAATGAACACTGAAGCTTTCTTT | CASRMNTEAFF
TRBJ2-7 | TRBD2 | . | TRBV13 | TGTGCCAGCAGCCTTGGGGAGGGGACTGTAGGCGAGCAGTACTTC | CASSLGEGTVGEQYF
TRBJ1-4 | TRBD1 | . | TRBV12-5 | TGTGCTAGTGGTAGGAGACAGGGAGACATAATGTCGCCTAATGAAAAACTGTTTTTT | CASGRRQGDIMSPNEKLFF
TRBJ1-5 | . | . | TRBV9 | TGTGCCAGCAGCCCTGGTCGAGGTTGGGGTCAGCCCCAGCATTTT | CASSPGRGWGQPQHF
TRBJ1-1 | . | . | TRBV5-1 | TGCGCCAGCAGCTCACAACCAAACACTGAAGCTTTCTTT | CASSSQPNTEAFF
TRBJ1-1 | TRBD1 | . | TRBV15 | TGTGCCACCACCAGGGGGTCGAACACTGAAGCTTTCTTT | CATTRGSNTEAFF
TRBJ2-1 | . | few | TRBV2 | TGTGCCAGAGGGGTGATGGGGCACAATGAGCAGTTCTTC | CARGVMGHNEQFF
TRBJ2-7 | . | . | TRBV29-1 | TGCAGCGTTGAAAATCCCGGCGGCGTCGGTTACGAGCAGTACTTC | CSVENPGGVGYEQYF
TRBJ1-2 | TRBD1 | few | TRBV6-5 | TGTGCCAGCAGGAAGGATGACAGGGGAATATATGGCTACACCTTC | CASRKDDRGIYGYTF
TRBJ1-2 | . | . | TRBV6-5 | TGTGCCAGCAGCCTCGGGGGCTATGGCTACACCTTC | CASSLGGYGYTF
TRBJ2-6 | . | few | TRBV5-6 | TGTGCCAGCAGCGACTCCAACAGGGCTCGGGCCAACGTCCTGACTTTC | CASSDSNRARANVLTF
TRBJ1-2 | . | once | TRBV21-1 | TGTGCCAGCAGCAAACCCCCACACACGGCGAGAGGGGGATTGGGGATCTATGGCTACACCTTC | CASSKPPHTARGGLGIYGYTF
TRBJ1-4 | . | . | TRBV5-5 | TGTGCCAGCATCGAAGACAGAGGGGATGAAAAACTGTTTTTT | CASIEDRGDEKLFF
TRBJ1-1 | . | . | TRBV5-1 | TGCGCCAGCAGCGCAACTGGACCGATAAGCAATGAAGCTTTCTTT | CASSATGPISNEAFF
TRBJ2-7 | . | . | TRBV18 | TGTGCCAGCTCACCTAAGGCTCAGGGACCGGAGCAGTACTTC | CASSPKAQGPEQYF
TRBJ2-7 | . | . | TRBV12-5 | TGTGCTAGCAGTCCCCCCAGGGCGGGCGGCTACGAGCAGTACTTC | CASSPPRAGGYEQYF
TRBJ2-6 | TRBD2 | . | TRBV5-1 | TGCGCCAGCAGTTATCCGGGGGGTACATCTGGGGCCAACGTCCTGACTTTC | CASSYPGGTSGANVLTF
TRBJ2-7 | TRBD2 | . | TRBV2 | TGTGCCAGCACAGGAACAGAGCGGGGGTGGGAGCAGTACTTC | CASTGTERGWEQYF
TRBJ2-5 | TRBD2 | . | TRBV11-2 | TGTGCCAGCAGCTTGGTTAGCGGGGGTCAAGGAACCCAGTACTTC | CASSLVSGGQGTQYF
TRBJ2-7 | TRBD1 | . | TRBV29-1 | TGCAGCGTTCGCCGGGACAGAACCTACGAGCAGTACTTC | CSVRRDRTYEQYF
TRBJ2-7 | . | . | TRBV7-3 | TGTGCCAGCAGCTTAGGAAAAGGACGCGAGCAGTACTTC | CASSLGKGREQYF
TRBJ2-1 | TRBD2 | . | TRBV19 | TGTGCCAGTGTCCCTAAGCGGGGGTCTAATGAGCAGTTCTTC | CASVPKRGSNEQFF
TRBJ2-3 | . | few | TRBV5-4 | TGTGCCAGCAGCTTGGCCCCAAGTAATACGCAGTATTTT | CASSLAPSNTQYF
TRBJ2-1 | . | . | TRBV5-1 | TGCGCCAGCAGCTGGGGGACGAACTACAATGAGCAGTTCTTC | CASSWGTNYNEQFF
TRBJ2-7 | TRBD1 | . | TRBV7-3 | TGTGCCAGCAGCTTAATGTCGGGACAGGACTACGAGCAGTACTTC | CASSLMSGQDYEQYF
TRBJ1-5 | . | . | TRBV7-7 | TGTGCTAGCAGCTTAGGATTCGATCAGCCCCAGCATTTT | CASSLGFDQPQHF
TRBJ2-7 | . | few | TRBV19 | TGTGCCAGTAGTGGACCGGGTTTCTACGAGCAGTACTTC | CASSGPGFYEQYF
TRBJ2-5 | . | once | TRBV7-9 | TGTGCCAGCAGCTTATCGAGAGGTGGGGAGACCCAGTACTTC | CASSLSRGGETQYF
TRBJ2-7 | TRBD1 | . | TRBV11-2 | TGTGCCAGCAGCTATACAGGGGCCTACGAGCAGTACTTC | CASSYTGAYEQYF
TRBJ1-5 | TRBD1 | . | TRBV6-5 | TGTGCCAGCAGTTACTCGGGACAGGGAGAGGAGCCCCAGCATTTT | CASSYSGQGEEPQHF
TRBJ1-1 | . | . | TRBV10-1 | TGCGCCAGCAGTGAGTCACCGAGAGACACTGAAGCTTTCTTT | CASSESPRDTEAFF
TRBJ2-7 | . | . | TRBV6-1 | TGTGCCAGCAGTGAAGCAGCAGGGCCCTACGAGCAGTACTTC | CASSEAAGPYEQYF
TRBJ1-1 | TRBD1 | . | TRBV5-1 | TGCGCCAGCGCCCCTGGTGGGACAGCCTGGGCTTTCTTT | CASAPGGTAWAFF
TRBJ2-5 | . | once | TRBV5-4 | TGTGCCAGCACCACGTCCCAGGCGTCAGGGACCCAGTACTTC | CASTTSQASGTQYF
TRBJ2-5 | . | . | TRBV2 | TGTGCCAGCAGTTCCGGACTCGCCGGGGAGACCCAGTACTTC | CASSSGLAGETQYF
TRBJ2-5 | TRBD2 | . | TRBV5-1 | TGCGCCAGCAGCGCCGCGGTAAACCGGGGGGGTCAAGAGACCCAGTACTTC | CASSAAVNRGGQETQYF
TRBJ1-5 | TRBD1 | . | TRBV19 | TGTGCCAGTATACCGGGACAGGGCGTCTTGCAGCCCCAGCATTTT | CASIPGQGVLQPQHF
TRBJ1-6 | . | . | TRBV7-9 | TGTGCCAGCAGCTTAGCGCAGGGGAACGGGGTGTCACCCCTCCACTTT | CASSLAQGNGVSPLHF
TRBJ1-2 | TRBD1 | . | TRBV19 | TGTGCCAGTAGTATCGGACAGGGGGTGACTGCCTATGGCTACACCTTC | CASSIGQGVTAYGYTF